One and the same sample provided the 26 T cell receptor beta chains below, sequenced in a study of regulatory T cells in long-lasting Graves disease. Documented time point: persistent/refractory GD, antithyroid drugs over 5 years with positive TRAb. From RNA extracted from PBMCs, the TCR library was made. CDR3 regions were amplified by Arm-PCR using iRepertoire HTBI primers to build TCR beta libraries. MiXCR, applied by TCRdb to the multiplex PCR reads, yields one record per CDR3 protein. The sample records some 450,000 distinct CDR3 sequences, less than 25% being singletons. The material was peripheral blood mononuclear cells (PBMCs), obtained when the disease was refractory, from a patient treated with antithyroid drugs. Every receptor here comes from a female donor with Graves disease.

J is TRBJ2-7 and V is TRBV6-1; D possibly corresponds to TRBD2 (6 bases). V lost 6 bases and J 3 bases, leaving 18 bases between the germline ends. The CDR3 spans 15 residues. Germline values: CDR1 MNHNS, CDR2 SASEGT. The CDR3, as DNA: TGTGCCAGCAGGGAGGGTCAGGCAGCGATCTACGAGCAGTACTTC. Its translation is CASREGQAAIYEQYF.

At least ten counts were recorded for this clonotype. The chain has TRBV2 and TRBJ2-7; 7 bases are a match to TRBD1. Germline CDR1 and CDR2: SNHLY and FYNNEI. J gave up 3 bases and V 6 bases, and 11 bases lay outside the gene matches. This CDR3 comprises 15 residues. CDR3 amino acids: CASRVGGADHYEQYF. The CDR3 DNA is TGTGCCAGCAGGGTAGGGGGCGCGGACCACTACGAGCAGTACTTC.

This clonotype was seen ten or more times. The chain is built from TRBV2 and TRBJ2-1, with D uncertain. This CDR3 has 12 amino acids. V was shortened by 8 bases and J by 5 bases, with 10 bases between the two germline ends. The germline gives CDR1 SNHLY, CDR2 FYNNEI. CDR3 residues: CASGKLNNEQFF. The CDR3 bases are TGTGCCAGCGGGAAGCTGAACAATGAGCAGTTCTTC. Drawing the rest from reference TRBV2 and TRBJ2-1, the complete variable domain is EPEVTQTPSHQVTQMGQEVILRCVPISNHLYFYWYRQILGQKVEFLVSFYNNEISEKSEIFDDQFSVERPDGSNFTLKIRSTKLEDSAMYFCASGKLNNEQFFGPGTRLTVL.

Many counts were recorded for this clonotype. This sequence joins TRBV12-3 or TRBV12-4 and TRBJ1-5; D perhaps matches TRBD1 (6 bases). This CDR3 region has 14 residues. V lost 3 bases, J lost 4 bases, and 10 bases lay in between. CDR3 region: CASSFDRRNQPQHF. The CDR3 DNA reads TGTGCCAGCAGTTTCGACAGGCGGAATCAGCCCCAGCATTTT.

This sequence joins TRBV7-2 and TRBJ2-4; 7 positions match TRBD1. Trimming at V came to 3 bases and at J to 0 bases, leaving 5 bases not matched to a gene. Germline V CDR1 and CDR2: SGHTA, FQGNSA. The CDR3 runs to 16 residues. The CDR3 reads CASSFTTGRAKNIQYF. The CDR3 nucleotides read TGTGCCAGCAGCTTTACGACAGGGAGAGCCAAAAACATTCAGTACTTC.

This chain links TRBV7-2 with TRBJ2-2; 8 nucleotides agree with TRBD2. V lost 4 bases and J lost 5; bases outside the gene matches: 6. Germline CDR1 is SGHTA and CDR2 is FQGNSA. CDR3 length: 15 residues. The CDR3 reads CASSSPGLVTGELFF. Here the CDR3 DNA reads TGTGCCAGCAGCTCGCCGGGACTAGTTACCGGGGAGCTGTTTTTT. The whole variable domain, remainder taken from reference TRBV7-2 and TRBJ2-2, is GAGVSQSPSNKVTEKGKDVELRCDPISGHTALYWYRQSLGQGLEFLIYFQGNSAPDKSGLPSDRFSAERTGGSVSTLTIQRTQQEDSAVYLCASSSPGLVTGELFFGEGSRLTVL.

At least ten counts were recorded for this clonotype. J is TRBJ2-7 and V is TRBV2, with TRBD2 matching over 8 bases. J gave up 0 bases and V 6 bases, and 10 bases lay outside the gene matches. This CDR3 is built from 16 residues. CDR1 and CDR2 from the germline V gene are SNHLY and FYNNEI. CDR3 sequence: CASSLELAGTSYEQYF. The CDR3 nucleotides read TGTGCCAGCAGCCTCGAGTTAGCGGGAACCTCCTACGAGCAGTACTTC.

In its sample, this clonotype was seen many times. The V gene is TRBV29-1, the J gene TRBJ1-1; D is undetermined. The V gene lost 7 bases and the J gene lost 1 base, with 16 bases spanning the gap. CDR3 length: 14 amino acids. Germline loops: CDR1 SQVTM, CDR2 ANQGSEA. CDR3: CSAASSGRNTEAFF. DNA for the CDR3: TGCAGCGCCGCTAGCAGTGGGAGGAACACTGAAGCTTTCTTT. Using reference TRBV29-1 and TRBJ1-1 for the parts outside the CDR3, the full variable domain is SAVISQKPSRDICQRGTSLTIQCQVDSQVTMMFWYRQQPGQSLTLIATANQGSEATYESGFVIDKFPISRPNLTFSTLTVSNMSPEDSSIYLCSAASSGRNTEAFFGQGTRLTVV.

Here the CDR3 DNA reads TGTGCCAGTTCGGGGGGAGGGCCTCTGGAGACCCAGTACTTC. Translating it yields CASSGGGPLETQYF. The rearrangement joins TRBV19 to TRBJ2-5, with TRBD2 matching over 7 bases. From germline, CDR1 is LNHDA and CDR2 SQIVND (reference sequence). The CDR3 has 14 residues. J was trimmed by 5 bases and V by 8 bases; bases with no gene match: 11.

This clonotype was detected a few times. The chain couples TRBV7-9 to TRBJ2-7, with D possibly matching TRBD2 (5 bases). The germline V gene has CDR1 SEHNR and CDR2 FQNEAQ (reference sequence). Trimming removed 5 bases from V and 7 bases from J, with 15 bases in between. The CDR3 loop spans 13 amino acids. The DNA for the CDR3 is TGTGCCAGCAGCCCCAACTGGGAGCGGGAGCAGTACTTC. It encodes CASSPNWEREQYF.

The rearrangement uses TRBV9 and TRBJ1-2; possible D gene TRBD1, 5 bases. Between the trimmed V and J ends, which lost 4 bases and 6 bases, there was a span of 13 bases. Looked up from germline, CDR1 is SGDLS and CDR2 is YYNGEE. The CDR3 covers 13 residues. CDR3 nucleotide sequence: TGTGCCAGCAGCCAGACAGATTCGGATGGCTACACCTTC. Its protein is CASSQTDSDGYTF.

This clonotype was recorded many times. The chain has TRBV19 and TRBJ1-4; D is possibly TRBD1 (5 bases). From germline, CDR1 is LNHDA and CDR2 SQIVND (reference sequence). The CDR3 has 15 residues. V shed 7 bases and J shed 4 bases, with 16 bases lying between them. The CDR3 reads CASTPGRKDNEKLFF. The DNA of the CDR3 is TGTGCCAGTACCCCGGGACGGAAGGATAATGAAAAACTGTTTTTT.

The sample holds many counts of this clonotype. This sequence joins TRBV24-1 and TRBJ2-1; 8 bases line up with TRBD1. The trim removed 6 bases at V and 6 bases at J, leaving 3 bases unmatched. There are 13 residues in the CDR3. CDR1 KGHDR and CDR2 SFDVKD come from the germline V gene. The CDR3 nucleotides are TGTGCCACCAGTCCCGACAGGGGCAATGAGCAGTTCTTC. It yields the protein CATSPDRGNEQFF.

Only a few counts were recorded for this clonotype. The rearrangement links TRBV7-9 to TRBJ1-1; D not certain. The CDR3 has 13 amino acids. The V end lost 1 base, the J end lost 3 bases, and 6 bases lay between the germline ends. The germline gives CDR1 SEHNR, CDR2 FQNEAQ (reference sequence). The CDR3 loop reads CASSLVVDTEAFF. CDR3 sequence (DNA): TGTGCCAGCAGCTTAGTGGTGGACACTGAAGCTTTCTTT. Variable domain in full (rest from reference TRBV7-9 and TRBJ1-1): DTGVSQNPRHKITKRGQNVTFRCDPISEHNRLYWYRQTLGQGPEFLTYFQNEAQLEKSRLLSDRFSAERPKGSFSTLEIQRTEQGDSAMYLCASSLVVDTEAFFGQGTRLTVV.

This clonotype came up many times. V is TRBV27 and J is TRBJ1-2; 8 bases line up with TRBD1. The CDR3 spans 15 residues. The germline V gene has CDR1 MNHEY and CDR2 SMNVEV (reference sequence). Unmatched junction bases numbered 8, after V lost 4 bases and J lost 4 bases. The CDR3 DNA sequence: TGTGCCAGCAGTTCGTATCGGGACAGGTCCTATGGCTACACCTTC. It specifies CASSSYRDRSYGYTF.

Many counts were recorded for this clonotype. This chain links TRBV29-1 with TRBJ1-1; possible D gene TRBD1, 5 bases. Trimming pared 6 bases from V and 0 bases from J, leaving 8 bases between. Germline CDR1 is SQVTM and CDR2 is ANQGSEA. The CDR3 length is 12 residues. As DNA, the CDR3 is TGCAGCGTGGGACGGATGAACACTGAAGCTTTCTTT. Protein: CSVGRMNTEAFF.

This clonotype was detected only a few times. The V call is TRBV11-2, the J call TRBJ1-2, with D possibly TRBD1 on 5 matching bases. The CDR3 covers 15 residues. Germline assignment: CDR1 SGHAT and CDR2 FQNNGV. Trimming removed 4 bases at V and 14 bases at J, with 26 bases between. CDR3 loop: CASSSRGARDGLGTF. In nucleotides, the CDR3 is TGTGCCAGCAGCTCCCGTGGGGCCAGGGATGGTCTAGGGACCTTC.

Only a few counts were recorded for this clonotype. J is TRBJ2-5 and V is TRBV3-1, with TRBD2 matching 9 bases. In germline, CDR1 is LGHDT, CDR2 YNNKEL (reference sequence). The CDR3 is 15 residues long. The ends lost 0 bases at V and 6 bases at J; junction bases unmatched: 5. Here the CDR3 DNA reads TGTGCCAGCAGCCAAGACGGTAGCGGGAGAAAGACCCAGTACTTC. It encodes CASSQDGSGRKTQYF.

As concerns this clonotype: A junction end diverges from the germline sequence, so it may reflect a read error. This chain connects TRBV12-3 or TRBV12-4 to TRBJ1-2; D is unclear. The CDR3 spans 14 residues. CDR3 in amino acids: CAGSTTAGIYGYTF. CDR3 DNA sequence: TGTGCCGGCAGTACTACTGCGGGAATATATGGCTACACCTTC.

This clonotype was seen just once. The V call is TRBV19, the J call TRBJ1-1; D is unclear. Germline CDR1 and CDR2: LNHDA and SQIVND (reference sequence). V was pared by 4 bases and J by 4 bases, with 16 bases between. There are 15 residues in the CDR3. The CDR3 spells CASSTPTRRGTEAFF. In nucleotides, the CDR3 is TGTGCCAGTAGTACCCCGACAAGGCGAGGCACTGAAGCTTTCTTT.

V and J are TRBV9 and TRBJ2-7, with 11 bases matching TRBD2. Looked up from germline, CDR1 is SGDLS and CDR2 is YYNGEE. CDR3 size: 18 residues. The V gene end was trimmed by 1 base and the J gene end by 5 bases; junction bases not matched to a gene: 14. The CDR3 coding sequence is TGTGCCAGCAGCGTATCGGCTAGCGGGAGGCTGTTGGCTGACGAGCAGTACTTC. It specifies CASSVSASGRLLADEQYF.

CDR3 DNA: TGTGCCAGCAGTCCGCGGGACTATAATTCACCCCTCCACTTT. It is translated as CASSPRDYNSPLHF. The chain carries TRBV6-1 and TRBJ1-6; D is uncertain. Deletions cut 5 bases from V and 3 bases from J, with 8 bases between. The CDR3 extends over 14 amino acids. Germline CDR1 is MNHNS and CDR2 is SASEGT.

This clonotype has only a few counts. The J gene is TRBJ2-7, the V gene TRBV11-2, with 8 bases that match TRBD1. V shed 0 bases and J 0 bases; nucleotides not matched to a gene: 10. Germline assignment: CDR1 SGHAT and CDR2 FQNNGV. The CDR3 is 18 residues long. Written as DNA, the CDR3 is TGTGCCAGCAGCTTAGATCCCATGGGGACAGGCGTCTCCTACGAGCAGTACTTC. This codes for CASSLDPMGTGVSYEQYF.

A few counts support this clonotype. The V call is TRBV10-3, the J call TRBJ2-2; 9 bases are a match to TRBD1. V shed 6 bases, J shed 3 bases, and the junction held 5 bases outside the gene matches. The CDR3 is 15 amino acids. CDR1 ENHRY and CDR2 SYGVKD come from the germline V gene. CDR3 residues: CAIRQGQGDTGELFF. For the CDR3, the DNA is TGTGCCATCAGGCAGGGACAGGGCGACACCGGGGAGCTGTTTTTT.

DNA for the CDR3: TGTGCCAGCACCTCTCTTGGGGGGGGCGAGGAGACCCAGTACTTC. Its translation: CASTSLGGGEETQYF. This chain connects TRBV6-1 to TRBJ2-5; weak D call: TRBD2 (7 bases). This CDR3 contains 15 residues. CDR1 is MNHNS, CDR2 SASEGT, per germline. Trimming shortened V by 7 bases and J by 5 bases, and 20 bases separated the two germline ends.

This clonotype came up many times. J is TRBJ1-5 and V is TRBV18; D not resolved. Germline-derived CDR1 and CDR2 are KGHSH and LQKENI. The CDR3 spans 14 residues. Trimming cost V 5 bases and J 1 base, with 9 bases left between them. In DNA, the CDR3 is TGTGCCAGCTCAGGAACGGACAGCAATCAGCCCCAGCATTTT. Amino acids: CASSGTDSNQPQHF.